The entry that follows covers one T cell receptor beta chain sequence. No antigen is known for it. This sample is drawn from a study of cytomegalovirus exposure and HLA in healthy donors. For the study at large: Clustering assigned approximately 79% of the approximately 400 genotyped donors to the Caucasian-associated ancestry cluster. Broader study findings: Indistinguishable V segments, including TRBV6-2 and TRBV6-3, were excluded.

Primers included in the PCR were 60 Vbeta and 13 Jbeta primers. TCRdb's copy holds only in-frame clones and misses some; the assay was immunoSEQ multiplex PCR. Of about 140,000 clones in the sample, around 73% are singletons; the top ten hold around 1.2%. Trimming removed 5 bases from V and 0 bases from J; junction bases left unmatched: 4. Germline CDR1 reads SQVTM; CDR2 reads ANQGSEA. This CDR3 spans 14 amino acids. Each donor was nominally healthy when sampled (though unrecorded immune exposures were likely). The rearrangement links TRBV29-1 to TRBJ1-5; TRBD1 matches at 7 bases. Sequenced material: PBMCs. This sequence was found in a woman aged 40 to 50 in good health and CMV-seronegative. This CDR3 is CSVRTGNSNQPQHF. CDR3 nucleotides: TGCAGCGTTCGGACAGGTAATAGCAATCAGCCCCAGCATTTT.